A single sample is the source of the 30 T cell receptor beta chains below, sequenced in a study of cytomegalovirus exposure and HLA in healthy donors. 13 Jbeta primers and 60 Vbeta primers were used for the PCR. Measured with immunoSEQ multiplex PCR; TCRdb has only the in-frame clones, and not every one. The sample shows about 110,000 clones, 60% to 75% of them seen only once. Source material: PBMCs. These receptors were collected from a middle-aged man in good health and CMV-seropositive.

This chain uses TRBV7-4 with TRBJ2-4, with TRBD1 matching 7 bases. The CDR3 contains 20 residues. The germline V gene has CDR1 SGHVT and CDR2 SQSDAQ. V trimming: 1 base; J trimming: 0 bases; junction bases outside the gene matches: 15. In DNA, the CDR3 is TGTGCCAGCAGCTTAGTTGAATTAGGGACAGCCAGACTAGCCAAAAACATTCAGTACTTC. Protein sequence: CASSLVELGTARLAKNIQYF.

This clone has at least ten counts. This rearrangement joins TRBV6-1 to TRBJ1-1; D call uncertain. This CDR3 region has 14 residues. With 4 bases removed from V and 1 base from J, the gap between germline ends came to 10 bases. Germline-derived CDR1 and CDR2 are MNHNS and SASEGT. The CDR3 coding sequence is TGTGCCAGCAGTGTGGGAGGATCGAACACTGAAGCTTTCTTT. Protein: CASSVGGSNTEAFF.

The chain employs TRBV2 and TRBJ1-4, with D maybe TRBD1 (6 bases). Germline-derived CDR1 and CDR2 are SNHLY and FYNNEI. The CDR3 spans 15 residues. V lost 0 bases and J lost 4, with 9 bases in between. The CDR3 reads CASSEAGAVNEKLFF. The CDR3 nucleotides are TGTGCCAGCAGTGAAGCGGGGGCAGTTAATGAAAAACTGTTTTTT.

The chain employs TRBV29-1 and TRBJ1-1; D not resolved. The CDR3 extends over 9 amino acids. The germline V gene encodes CDR1 SQVTM and CDR2 ANQGSEA. With 6 bases removed from V and 7 bases from J, the gap between germline ends came to 6 bases. In nucleotides, the CDR3 is TGCAGCGTCGGAGGTGAAGCTTTCTTT. Translated: CSVGGEAFF.

The chain has TRBV2 and TRBJ2-2; 8 bases line up with TRBD1. V gave up 8 bases and J gave up 6 bases; unmatched junction bases: 11. Germline V CDR1 and CDR2: SNHLY, FYNNEI. This CDR3 contains 15 residues. CDR3 region: CASGQGASRAGELFF. In nucleotides, the CDR3 is TGTGCCAGCGGTCAGGGGGCTAGCAGGGCCGGGGAGCTGTTTTTT.

The chain employs TRBV4-3 and TRBJ1-1, with D possibly being TRBD1 (6 bases). CDR3 length: 16 residues. Trimming took 0 bases from V and 1 from J, leaving 12 bases between them. Per germline, CDR1 LGHNA and CDR2 YSLEER. CDR3 protein: CASSQDWGRGNTEAFF. The CDR3 coding sequence is TGCGCCAGCAGCCAAGATTGGGGCAGGGGGAACACTGAAGCTTTCTTT.

In its sample, this clone was seen a few times. The rearrangement links TRBV6-1 to TRBJ2-7, with a tentative D call TRBD2 (6 bases). The CDR3 is made up of 11 amino acids. V was shortened by 6 bases and J by 4 bases, with 7 bases between the two germline ends. CDR1 is MNHNS, CDR2 SASEGT, per germline. The CDR3 reads CASRREYEQYV. The CDR3 nucleotides are TGTGCCAGCAGACGGGAGTACGAGCAGTACGTC.

This rearrangement joins TRBV19 to TRBJ1-4, with a tentative D call TRBD1 (5 bases). V lost 7 bases to trimming and J lost 2 bases, with 11 bases between them. Per the germline V gene, CDR1 is LNHDA and CDR2 is SQIVND (reference sequence). The CDR3 covers 14 residues. As DNA, the CDR3 is TGTGCCAGTACCGACAGTAAGACTAATGAAAAACTGTTTTTT. This translates into CASTDSKTNEKLFF.

The rearrangement joins TRBV2 to TRBJ1-4; D is undetermined. In germline, CDR1 is SNHLY, CDR2 FYNNEI. V lost 8 bases to trimming and J lost 8 bases, with 24 bases between them. This CDR3 is built from 16 residues. The CDR3 here is CASAFIPTFLVEKLFF. DNA for the CDR3: TGTGCCAGCGCCTTCATCCCCACATTTCTCGTCGAAAAACTGTTTTTT.

This clone was recorded once. The rearrangement uses TRBV27 and TRBJ2-5; 10 bases are a match to TRBD1. With 2 bases clipped from V and 1 base from J, the junction kept 4 bases outside the gene matches. This CDR3 has 16 residues. Germline V gives CDR1 MNHEY, CDR2 SMNVEV (reference sequence). CDR3 sequence: CASSLLGTGVQETQYF. CDR3 bases: TGTGCCAGCAGTTTACTCGGGACAGGGGTCCAAGAGACCCAGTACTTC.

The V gene is TRBV7-3, the J gene TRBJ2-1; D might be TRBD1 (5 bases). V gave up 5 bases and J gave up 9 bases, with 11 bases separating them. This CDR3 contains 12 residues. The germline V gene has CDR1 SGHTA and CDR2 FQGTGA. CDR3 residues: CASSPGQGEQFF. The CDR3 DNA follows: TGTGCCAGCAGCCCGGGTCAGGGTGAGCAGTTCTTC.

The rearrangement joins TRBV5-1 to TRBJ1-4; 7 bases fit TRBD1. Per the germline V gene, CDR1 is SGHRS and CDR2 is YFSETQ. V lost 3 bases to trimming and J lost 6 bases; unmatched junction nucleotides: 2. The CDR3 extends over 13 amino acids. This CDR3 reads CASSSGTDEKLFF. The CDR3 DNA is TGCGCCAGCAGCTCAGGGACAGATGAAAAACTGTTTTTT. The variable domain in full, with the rest retrieved from reference TRBV5-1 and TRBJ1-4, is KAGVTQTPRYLIKTRGQQVTLSCSPISGHRSVSWYQQTPGQGLQFLFEYFSETQRNKGNFPGRFSGRQFSNSRSEMNVSTLELGDSALYLCASSSGTDEKLFFGSGTQLSVL.

The table lists this clone with a few counts. This chain joins TRBV28 and TRBJ2-3; 15 bases align to TRBD2. The CDR3 is 21 residues long. Trimming took 8 bases from V and 3 from J; bases not matched to a gene: 21. Germline V gives CDR1 MDHEN, CDR2 SYDVKM. The DNA of the CDR3 is TGTGCCAGCCGGTGGGGCAGCACCAGGACTAGCGGGAGGGCCGCTACAGATACGCAGTATTTT. This gives the protein CASRWGSTRTSGRAATDTQYF.

The rearrangement uses TRBV28 and TRBJ1-2; D is unresolved. V was cut by 3 bases and J by 2 bases, with 19 bases left in between. CDR3 length equals 17 residues. Per germline, CDR1 MDHEN and CDR2 SYDVKM. In DNA, the CDR3 is TGTGCCAGCAGTTTGTCGGGATTGAGAGGGCTGAACTATGGCTACACCTTC. This translates into CASSLSGLRGLNYGYTF.

V gene TRBV30 combines with J gene TRBJ2-1, with D hard to call. CDR3 size: 14 residues. V lost 2 bases and J lost 2, with 10 bases in between. Germline V CDR1 and CDR2: GTSNPN, SVGIG (reference sequence). The CDR3 protein is CAWSPTVTYNEQFF. The CDR3 bases are TGTGCCTGGAGTCCTACGGTGACCTACAATGAGCAGTTCTTC.

CDR3 DNA: TGTGCCAGCAGCTTACGAGCGGAGCCACCCTACAATGAGCAGTTCTTC. Its translation: CASSLRAEPPYNEQFF. The chain employs TRBV9 and TRBJ2-1; a weak D match, TRBD2 (5 bases). V lost 4 bases, J lost 2 bases, and 16 bases lay in between. CDR3 length: 16 amino acids. Germline CDR1 SGDLS, CDR2 YYNGEE.

This chain links TRBV28 with TRBJ1-1; 7 bases fit TRBD1. The germline V gene encodes CDR1 MDHEN and CDR2 SYDVKM. V was pared by 6 bases and J by 1 base, with 14 bases of the junction left unmatched. CDR3 size: 17 residues. The CDR3 sequence: CASSPPPTGWANTEAFF. In DNA, the CDR3 is TGTGCCAGCAGCCCCCCCCCGACAGGGTGGGCGAACACTGAAGCTTTCTTT.

The table lists this clone with a count of one. The chain employs TRBV11-2 and TRBJ1-1; a possible D gene is TRBD1 (5 bases). This CDR3 spans 13 amino acids. V lost 7 bases to trimming and J lost 5 bases, with 14 bases between them. From germline, CDR1 is SGHAT and CDR2 FQNNGV. In nucleotides, the CDR3 is TGTGCCAGCACCCCGCAGGGAGGGACTGAAGCTTTCTTT. This codes for CASTPQGGTEAFF.

The rearrangement joins TRBV9 to TRBJ2-1; 7 bases fit TRBD2. The CDR3 totals 15 residues. With V trimmed by 3 bases and J by 9 bases, 12 bases remained unmatched. CDR1 is SGDLS and CDR2 is YYNGEE in the germline V gene. The CDR3, as DNA: TGTGCCAGCAGCGACCGGGACGGGACTACGGGTGAGCAGTTCTTC. This gives the protein CASSDRDGTTGEQFF.

CDR3 bases: TGTGCCAGCAGAGGGGGTGCAGGGACCTATGCCGGGGAGCTGTTTTTT. Encoded protein: CASRGGAGTYAGELFF. The chain links TRBV2 to TRBJ2-2; possibly TRBD1 for D (6 bases). Trimming removed 6 bases from V and 6 bases from J, with 20 bases in between. CDR3 length: 16 residues. CDR1 is SNHLY, CDR2 FYNNEI, per germline.

In the case of this clone: This sample includes further DNA sequences coding for the same CDR3. J is TRBJ2-1 and V is TRBV18; D might be TRBD2 (5 bases). Trimming shortened V by 2 bases and J by 7 bases, and 12 bases separated the two germline ends. Germline lookup yields CDR1 KGHSH and CDR2 LQKENI. The CDR3 is 14 residues long. The CDR3 sequence is CASSPVTGRNEQFF. The CDR3 DNA is TGTGCCAGCTCACCAGTGACGGGGAGAAATGAGCAGTTCTTC.

The chain has TRBV16 and TRBJ1-1; perhaps TRBD1 as D (6 bases). Germline CDR1 and CDR2: KGHSY and FQNENV. Trimming stripped 2 bases from V and 4 bases from J, with 11 bases between. The CDR3 extends over 14 amino acids. The CDR3 protein is CASSQQGYSTEAFF. Here the CDR3 DNA reads TGTGCCAGCAGCCAACAGGGGTATAGCACTGAAGCTTTCTTT.

The chain combines TRBV6-5 with TRBJ1-4; TRBD1 might be the D (5 bases). The CDR3 spans 15 residues. Trimming pared 0 bases from V and 7 bases from J, leaving 12 bases between. CDR1 and CDR2 from the germline V gene are MNHEY and SVGAGI. CDR3 protein: CASSYSQGWGEKLFF. CDR3 DNA: TGTGCCAGCAGTTACTCGCAGGGCTGGGGTGAAAAACTGTTTTTT.

The V and J genes are TRBV7-9 and TRBJ1-3; TRBD1 aligns across 7 bases. The CDR3 length is 16 residues. J gave up 3 bases and V 5 bases, and 10 bases lay outside the gene matches. The germline V gene has CDR1 SEHNR and CDR2 FQNEAQ (reference sequence). This CDR3 is CASSILRQGYGNTIYF. CDR3 bases: TGTGCCAGCAGCATACTGCGACAGGGCTATGGAAACACCATATATTTT.

This chain uses TRBV23-1 with TRBJ2-7, with D maybe TRBD1 (6 bases). TRBV23-1 is sorted into the ORF group, with uncertain function. Between the trimmed V and J ends, which lost 4 bases and 7 bases, there was a span of 17 bases. The CDR3 totals 14 residues. The CDR3 reads CASSLRTAPWEQYV. The CDR3 DNA reads as TGCGCCAGCAGTCTCAGGACAGCCCCCTGGGAGCAGTACGTC.

V is TRBV5-1 and J is TRBJ2-1; TRBD2 matches at 12 bases. CDR1 and CDR2 (germline): SGHRS, YFSETQ. Trimming cost V 4 bases and J 7 bases; bases outside gene matches: 12. The CDR3 is 17 amino acids. In DNA, the CDR3 is TGCGCCAGCAGCCCCCCGGGGGCTAGCGGGAGGGGTAATGAGCAGTTCTTC. Translated: CASSPPGASGRGNEQFF.

The chain recombines TRBV7-9 with TRBJ2-5; D is possibly TRBD2 (5 bases). Germline V gene lookup returns CDR1 SEHNR and CDR2 FQNEAQ (reference sequence). The ends were cut back, 5 bases at V and 0 bases at J, with 7 bases in the middle. The CDR3 covers 13 residues. CDR3 sequence reads: CASSEDYQETQYF. DNA for the CDR3: TGTGCCAGCAGCGAGGACTACCAAGAGACCCAGTACTTC.

This clone appeared a few times. The chain combines TRBV30 with TRBJ2-1, with D possibly TRBD2 on 6 matching bases. Germline CDR1 is GTSNPN and CDR2 is SVGIG (reference sequence). V lost 3 bases and J lost 0, with 12 bases in between. The CDR3 length is 15 residues. This CDR3 reads CAWRRRASSYNEQFF. Written as DNA, the CDR3 is TGTGCCTGGAGGCGGAGGGCTAGCTCCTACAATGAGCAGTTCTTC.

The V call is TRBV14, the J call TRBJ2-2; D is unclear. The CDR3 contains 12 residues. Germline V lookup: CDR1 SGHDN, CDR2 FVKESK. Trimming shortened V by 4 bases and J by 8 bases, and 8 bases separated the two germline ends. The CDR3 coding sequence is TGTGCCAGCAGCCTACTCGGGGGGGAGCTGTTTTTT. Its protein product is CASSLLGGELFF.

The chain carries TRBV25-1 and TRBJ2-1, with no clear D. The V end was cut by 1 base, the J end by 3 bases, with 7 bases between. Looked up from germline, CDR1 is MGHDK and CDR2 is SYGVNS. The CDR3 totals 14 residues. CDR3 amino acids: CASSESPRYNEQFF. The CDR3 DNA reads TGTGCCAGCAGTGAATCCCCCCGCTACAATGAGCAGTTCTTC.